This T cell receptor beta chain was identified during a study of T cell changes during pregnancy in multiple sclerosis. Germline V CDR1 and CDR2: MNHEY, SVGAGI. The CDR3 runs 13 residues. Trimming shortened V by 6 bases and J by 0 bases, and 8 bases separated the two germline ends. Measured with immunoSEQ multiplex PCR; TCRdb has only the in-frame clones, and not every one. This sample has more than 50,000 clones; less than 95% occur once, and the top ten carry under 3%. This rearrangement joins TRBV6-5 to TRBJ2-5, with no clear D. The material sequenced was CD8+ T cells from peripheral blood mononuclear cells, taken after pregnancy. The sequence came from a female donor with multiple sclerosis, enrolled in a pregnancy study. DNA for the CDR3: TGTGCCAGCAGCCCACAAGACCAAGAGACCCAGTACTTC. This sequence encodes CASSPQDQETQYF.